This T cell receptor (beta chain) comes out of a study of Ad26.COV2.S vaccination and SARS-CoV-2 variants. Study information: The vaccine Ad26.COV2.S was put into the muscle once, or twice with 56 days between. Overall study findings and caveats: Non-spike TCR breadth was similar in vaccine and placebo recipients. Spike-specific TCR breadth was greater after Ad26.COV2.S than placebo.

The repertoire was sequenced with immunoSEQ multiplex PCR; TCRdb's copy has only in-frame clones and lacks some. The sample shows about 370,000 clones, about nine tenths of them seen only once. Treatment meaning: roughly 18 received Ad26.COV2.S at low or high dose, single or two shots; five or six received placebo; per-sample allocation not given. The samples date from day 63 after the first vaccine or placebo injection. Remarks on this clone: The antigen remains undetermined.

This TCR was recovered from a person between 18 and 65 years old who received the Ad26.COV2.S COVID-19 vaccine or a placebo. Sequences were derived from peripheral blood, sampled in a trial of Ad26.COV2.S vaccine versus placebo.

CDR3: CASSPTSFGELFF. CDR3 DNA: TGTGCCAGCAGTCCCACCTCCTTCGGGGAGCTGTTTTTT. J is TRBJ2-2 and V is TRBV6-5; D is undetermined. V lost 5 bases and J lost 7, with 11 bases in between. This CDR3 is 13 amino acids long. Germline CDR1 and CDR2: MNHEY and SVGAGI.